The 4 T cell receptor beta chains below come from one sample, sequenced in a study of beta chain features in type 1 diabetes. Whole-study results and caveats: TCRB CDR3 length was moderately but significantly reduced in all four CD4+ subsets of Type 1 diabetes patients.

Expressed TCRB transcripts were sequenced because the isolated RNA had all been reverse transcribed beforehand. Assay used: immunoSEQ multiplex PCR; TCRdb lists only in-frame clones, some missing. The repertoire holds 120,000 or so clones, roughly 17% seen once, with approximately 2.2% in the top ten. No antigens are known for them. The specimen sequenced was central memory CD4+ T cells from blood. The receptors come from a young man with type 1 diabetes.

The V call is TRBV6-5, the J call TRBJ1-6; the D is unclear. CDR1 MNHEY and CDR2 SVGAGI come from the germline V gene. V was clipped by 0 bases and J by 8 bases, with 8 bases between them. The CDR3 has 14 residues. The CDR3 DNA is TGTGCCAGCAGTTACTCTTGGGGAGATTCACCCCTCCACTTT. The encoded protein is CASSYSWGDSPLHF.

The V gene is TRBV5-1, the J gene TRBJ2-3, with D uncertain. The CDR3 covers 14 residues. Germline V gene lookup returns CDR1 SGHRS and CDR2 YFSETQ. Trimming removed 7 bases from V and 4 bases from J, with 16 bases in between. CDR3 bases: TGCGCCAGCTTAAAGGACGTCACTTCAGATACGCAGTATTTT. This translates into CASLKDVTSDTQYF.

The chain links TRBV7-2 to TRBJ1-5; D is uncertain. The germline V and J ends were trimmed by 3 bases and 3 bases, with 6 bases remaining between them. Germline-derived CDR1 and CDR2 are SGHTA and FQGNSA. The CDR3 sequence is 13 residues long. The CDR3 protein is CASSFGPNQPQHF. DNA for the CDR3: TGTGCCAGCAGCTTCGGCCCCAATCAGCCCCAGCATTTT.

This clone was observed once. The rearrangement links TRBV28 to TRBJ2-5; D remains ambiguous. Germline V gene sequence: CDR1 MDHEN, CDR2 SYDVKM. The CDR3 has 13 residues. V was trimmed by 6 bases and J by 5 bases, leaving 13 bases between them. The CDR3: CASSLISGETQYF. CDR3 DNA: TGTGCCAGCAGCCTTATAAGTGGGGAGACCCAGTACTTC.